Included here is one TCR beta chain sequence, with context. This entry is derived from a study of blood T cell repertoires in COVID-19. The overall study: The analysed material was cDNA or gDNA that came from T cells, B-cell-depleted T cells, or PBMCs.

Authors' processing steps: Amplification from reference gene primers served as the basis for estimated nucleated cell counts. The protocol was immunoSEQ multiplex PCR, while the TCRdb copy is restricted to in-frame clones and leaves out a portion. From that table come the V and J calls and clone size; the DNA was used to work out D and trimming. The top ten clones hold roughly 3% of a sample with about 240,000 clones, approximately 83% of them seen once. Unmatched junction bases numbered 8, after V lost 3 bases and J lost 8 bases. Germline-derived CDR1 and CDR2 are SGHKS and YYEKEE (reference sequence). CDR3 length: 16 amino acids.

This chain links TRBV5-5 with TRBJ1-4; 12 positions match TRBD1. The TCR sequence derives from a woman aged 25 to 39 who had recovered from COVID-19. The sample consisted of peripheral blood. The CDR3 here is CASSSSTGTGGEKLFF. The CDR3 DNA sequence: TGTGCCAGCAGCTCCTCAACCGGGACAGGGGGCGAAAAACTGTTTTTT.